The 10 T cell receptor beta chains below come from one sample, sequenced in a study of CD8+CD57+ T cells in acquired aplastic anemia. Investigators profiled TCR beta VDJ and CDR3 from genomic DNA template. One entry per CDR3 protein results from TCRdb running MiXCR on the reads. The sample has over 100,000 distinct CDR3 sequences, roughly two fifths seen once. Material for sequencing was sorted CD4+, CD8+, or CD8+CD57+ T cells (not recorded which) from PBMCs. The receptors originated from a human donor in good health, serving as a control.

The chain uses TRBV6-1 and TRBJ1-2, with TRBD1 as a possible D gene (6 bases). The CDR3 spans 17 residues. V gave up 0 bases and J gave up 4 bases, with 18 bases separating them. Germline CDR1 reads MNHNS; CDR2 reads SASEGT. The CDR3 protein is CASSEAGRGGGAYGYTF. DNA for the CDR3: TGTGCCAGCAGTGAAGCCGGCCGTGGGGGGGGGGCCTATGGCTACACCTTC.

The chain carries TRBV20-1 and TRBJ2-1; 10 bases line up with TRBD1. After removal of 5 bases from V and 2 bases from J, the junction contained 6 bases not matched to a gene. CDR1 is DFQATT and CDR2 is SNEGSKA in the germline V gene (reference sequence). The length of the CDR3 is 15 residues. CDR3 in DNA: TGCAGTGCTCCCAGGACAGGGGGAACCTACAATGAGCAGTTCTTC. As protein: CSAPRTGGTYNEQFF.

V usage is TRBV7-9 and J usage is TRBJ1-3; D gene unclear. The CDR3 covers 14 residues. In germline, CDR1 is SEHNR, CDR2 FQNEAQ (reference sequence). Trimming removed 4 bases from V and 8 bases from J, with 15 bases in between. CDR3 region: CASSSRAGVDTIYF. The CDR3 nucleotides read TGTGCCAGCAGCTCCCGCGCTGGGGTTGACACCATATATTTT.

This clonotype was seen ten or more times. The chain is built from TRBV6-1 and TRBJ1-1, with D uncertain. Germline loops: CDR1 MNHNS, CDR2 SASEGT. V was cut by 6 bases and J by 3 bases, with 5 bases left in between. The CDR3 contains 11 residues. The CDR3 DNA follows: TGTGCCAGCAGCCGGGACACTGAAGCTTTCTTT. Protein: CASSRDTEAFF.

This chain connects TRBV5-4 to TRBJ2-3; D is possibly TRBD2 (6 bases). The germline V and J ends were trimmed by 5 bases and 0 bases, with 13 bases remaining between them. The CDR3 spans 15 residues. The germline gives CDR1 SGHNT, CDR2 YYREEE (reference sequence). The CDR3, as DNA: TGTGCCAGCAGTTCTACCGGGACTAGCACAGATACGCAGTATTTT. Encoded protein: CASSSTGTSTDTQYF. Full variable domain (remainder filled in from reference TRBV5-4 and TRBJ2-3): ETGVTQSPTHLIKTRGQQVTLRCSSQSGHNTVSWYQQALGQGPQFIFQYYREEENGRGNFPPRFSGLQFPNYSSELNVNALELDDSALYLCASSSTGTSTDTQYFGPGTRLTVL.

This clonotype was observed a few times. The chain carries TRBV6-1 and TRBJ1-5; no firm D call. The CDR3 spans 15 residues. V was trimmed by 2 bases and J by 0 bases, leaving 8 bases between them. The germline V gene encodes CDR1 MNHNS and CDR2 SASEGT. CDR3 in amino acids: CASSEILDSNQPQHF. CDR3 bases: TGTGCCAGCAGTGAAATTTTGGATAGCAATCAGCCCCAGCATTTT.

At least ten counts were recorded for this clonotype. The chain combines TRBV20-1 with TRBJ1-1, with 8 bases identical to TRBD1. The CDR3 spans 14 residues. Germline V gene sequence: CDR1 DFQATT, CDR2 SNEGSKA (reference sequence). The V segment lost 5 bases and the J segment 4 bases; nucleotides outside the gene matches: 9. The CDR3 nucleotides read TGCAGTGCTTCCCTACAGACAGGGGCCACTGAAGCTTTCTTT. Encoded protein: CSASLQTGATEAFF.

Many counts were recorded for this clonotype. This sequence joins TRBV20-1 and TRBJ2-3, with 7 bases aligning to TRBD2. This CDR3 is built from 17 residues. The V and J ends lost 5 bases and 3 bases, in that order; junction bases with no gene match: 17. Germline V CDR1 and CDR2: DFQATT, SNEGSKA (reference sequence). CDR3 region: CSAGGTWGGERTDTQYF. The DNA for the CDR3 is TGCAGTGCTGGAGGGACCTGGGGGGGAGAGAGGACAGATACGCAGTATTTT.

For this clonotype: It is likely a read error, because the conserved phenylalanine at the end of the CDR3 is missing. The limits of the CDR3 on the DNA are not certain, so only TCRdb's listed CDR3 is given. The genes are TRBV25-1 and TRBJ1-1; TRBD1 is taken as the D call from the table, unchecked against the DNA. Germline V gene lookup returns CDR1 MGHDK and CDR2 SYGVNS. The CDR3 extends over 14 residues, inclusive of both ends. This CDR3 reads CASSESATSAEALL.

The V gene is TRBV7-6, the J gene TRBJ2-7; D might be TRBD2 (6 bases). The CDR3 is made up of 16 amino acids. The V gene's germline CDR1 is SGHVS and CDR2 FNYEAQ. V was shortened by 1 base and J by 2 bases, with 15 bases between the two germline ends. The CDR3 region is CASSLESGVTPYEQYF. The CDR3, as DNA: TGTGCCAGCAGCTTAGAATCGGGGGTTACCCCCTACGAGCAGTACTTC.